What follows is one T cell receptor (beta chain) and its context. This entry belongs to a study of cytomegalovirus exposure and HLA in healthy donors. Both 60 Vbeta primers and 13 Jbeta primers went into the PCR. Clones were sequenced by immunoSEQ multiplex PCR, and TCRdb holds only the in-frame ones, with some missing. This table holds fewer than 200,000 clones, about 77% found once. The CDR3 consists of 17 residues. Per the germline V gene, CDR1 is SEHNR and CDR2 is FQNEAQ (reference sequence). Losses at the gene ends were 5 bases for V and 2 bases for J; bases not matched to a gene: 9. The clonotype was recovered from a man in his fifties or sixties in good health and CMV-seronegative. Source material: PBMCs. The V and J genes are TRBV7-9 and TRBJ1-3, with 10 nucleotides matching TRBD1. This CDR3 is CASSPQQDRGPGNTIYF. The CDR3 DNA follows: TGTGCCAGCAGCCCCCAGCAAGACAGGGGGCCTGGAAACACCATATATTTT.